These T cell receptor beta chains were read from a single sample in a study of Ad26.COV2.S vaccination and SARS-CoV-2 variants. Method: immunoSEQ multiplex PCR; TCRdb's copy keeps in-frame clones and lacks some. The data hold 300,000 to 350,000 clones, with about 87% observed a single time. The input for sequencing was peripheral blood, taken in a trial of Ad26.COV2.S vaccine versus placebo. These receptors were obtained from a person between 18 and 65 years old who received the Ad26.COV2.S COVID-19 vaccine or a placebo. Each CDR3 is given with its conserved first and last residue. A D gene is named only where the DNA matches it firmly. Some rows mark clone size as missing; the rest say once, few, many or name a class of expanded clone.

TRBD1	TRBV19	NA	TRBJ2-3	CACRLGQGTDTQYF	TGTGCCTGCCGTTTAGGACAGGGAACAGATACGCAGTATTTT
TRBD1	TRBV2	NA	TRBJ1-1	CASSTPRDRWNTEAFF	TGTGCCAGCAGTACACCCAGGGACAGATGGAACACTGAAGCTTTCTTT
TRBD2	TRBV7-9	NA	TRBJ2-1	CASSHRATSPNEQFF	TGTGCCAGCAGCCACCGAGCGACTAGCCCGAATGAGCAGTTCTTC
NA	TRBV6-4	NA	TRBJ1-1	CASRQEQNTEAFF	TGTGCCAGCAGACAGGAGCAGAACACTGAAGCTTTCTTT
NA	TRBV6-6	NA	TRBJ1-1	CASRQGGSAEAFF	TGTGCCAGCAGACAGGGAGGCAGCGCTGAAGCTTTCTTT
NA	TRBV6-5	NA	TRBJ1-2	CASRRGGGASYGYTF	TGTGCCAGCAGACGGGGCGGGGGCGCTTCCTATGGCTACACCTTC
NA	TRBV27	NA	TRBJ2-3	CASSLFQSDTQYF	TGTGCCAGCAGTTTATTCCAGTCAGATACGCAGTATTTT
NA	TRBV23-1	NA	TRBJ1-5	CASSQYGTSSNQPQHF	TGCGCCAGCAGTCAATACGGGACAAGTAGCAATCAGCCCCAGCATTTT
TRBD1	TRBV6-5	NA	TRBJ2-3	CASSRQGGTDTQYF	TGTGCCAGCAGTCGACAGGGAGGCACAGATACGCAGTATTTT
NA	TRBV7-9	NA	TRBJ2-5	CASSLPYAKTQYF	TGTGCCAGCAGCCTCCCCTACGCAAAGACCCAGTACTTC
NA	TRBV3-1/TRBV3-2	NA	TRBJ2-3	CASSQVTGTSTDTQYF	TGTGCCAGCAGCCAAGTAACGGGGACAAGCACAGATACGCAGTATTTT
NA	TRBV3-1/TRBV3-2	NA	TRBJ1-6	CASSQVGDSPLHF	TGTGCCAGCAGCCAAGTAGGGGATTCACCCCTCCACTTT
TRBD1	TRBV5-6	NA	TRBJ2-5	CASSLGYRGGQETQYF	TGTGCCAGCAGCTTGGGTTACAGGGGCGGCCAAGAGACCCAGTACTTC
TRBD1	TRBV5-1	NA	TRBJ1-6	CASSLQGDSPLHF	TGCGCCAGCAGCCTCCAGGGGGATTCACCCCTCCACTTT
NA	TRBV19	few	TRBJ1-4	CASSSPRANNEKLFF	TGTGCCAGTAGTTCCCCACGGGCGAATAATGAAAAACTGTTTTTT
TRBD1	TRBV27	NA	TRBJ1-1	CASSLEGTGFSLSNTEAFF	TGTGCCAGCAGTTTGGAGGGGACAGGGTTCTCCCTGTCGAACACTGAAGCTTTCTTT
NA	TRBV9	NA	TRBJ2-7	CASSVGPPHEQYF	TGTGCCAGCAGCGTAGGCCCCCCCCACGAGCAGTACTTC
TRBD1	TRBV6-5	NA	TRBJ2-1	CASSYGQGISNEQFF	TGTGCCAGCAGTTACGGACAGGGTATTAGCAATGAGCAGTTCTTC
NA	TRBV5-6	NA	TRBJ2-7	CASSLGLVTYEQYF	TGTGCCAGCAGCCTCGGACTGGTAACCTACGAGCAGTACTTC
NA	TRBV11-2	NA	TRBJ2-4	CASRFTGLTKNIQYF	TGTGCCAGCAGATTTACCGGGTTGACCAAAAACATTCAGTACTTC
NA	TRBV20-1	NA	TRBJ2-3	CSASSLRANTDTQYF	TGCAGTGCTAGTTCCCTTAGGGCCAACACAGATACGCAGTATTTT
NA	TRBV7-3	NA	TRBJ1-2	CASRLGGTFYGYTF	TGTGCCAGCAGACTGGGAGGGACCTTTTATGGCTACACCTTC
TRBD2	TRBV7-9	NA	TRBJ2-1	CASSSSQRGTYYNEQFF	TGTGCCAGCAGCTCAAGCCAGCGGGGAACCTACTACAATGAGCAGTTCTTC
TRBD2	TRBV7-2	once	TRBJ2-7	CASSEGRSGGKRYF	TGTGCCAGCAGCGAGGGGAGGAGCGGGGGGAAGAGGTACTTC
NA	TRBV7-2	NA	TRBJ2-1	CASSYTGGVRMAHEQFF	TGTGCCAGCAGTTACACGGGCGGGGTAAGGATGGCCCATGAGCAGTTCTTC
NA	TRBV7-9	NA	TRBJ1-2	CASSFWPMGNYGYTF	TGTGCCAGCAGCTTCTGGCCAATGGGGAACTATGGCTACACCTTC
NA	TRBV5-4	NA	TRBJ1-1	CASSLMGNTEAFF	TGTGCCAGCAGTTTAATGGGAAACACTGAAGCTTTCTTT
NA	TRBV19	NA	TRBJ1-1	CASSNFGNTEAFF	TGTGCCAGTAGTAATTTTGGGAACACTGAAGCTTTCTTT
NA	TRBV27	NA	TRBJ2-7	CAVRDSGHEQYF	TGTGCCGTCCGGGACTCAGGACACGAGCAGTACTTC
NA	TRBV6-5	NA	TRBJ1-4	CATRTATNEKLFF	TGTGCCACCCGGACCGCAACTAATGAAAAACTGTTTTTT
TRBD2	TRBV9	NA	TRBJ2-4	CASSAPGGPGFNIQYF	TGTGCCAGCAGCGCCCCGGGGGGGCCCGGCTTTAACATTCAGTACTTC
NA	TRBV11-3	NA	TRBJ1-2	CASSRRVGYTF	TGTGCCAGCAGCAGGAGGGTTGGCTACACCTTC
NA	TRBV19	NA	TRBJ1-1	CASSTGVGTEAFF	TGTGCCAGTAGTACAGGGGTCGGCACTGAAGCTTTCTTT